This passage covers 32 T cell receptor beta chains from one sample sequenced in a study of tumor-infiltrating lymphocytes in primary liver carcinoma. Total RNA amounting to around 540 ng was the source from which TCR beta cDNA was made with a constant-region primer. Libraries for TCR beta were built through three nested multiplex PCR rounds, which together made up a slightly modified ARM-PCR procedure. Researchers ran the first two PCR rounds for approximately 10 cycles each with TRBV1-TRBV30 forward primers and a C-beta reverse primer. TCRdb called the multiplex PCR reads again in MiXCR, with one record for every CDR3 protein. The sample has around 40,000 distinct CDR3 sequences; around 72% are singletons. The roughly 17-31 mg bulk tissue piece was not sorted before simultaneous RNA and DNA extraction. The sample comprised liver tumor tissue from sampling region 2. As for subset: tumor region T2, inferior pole. Every receptor here comes from a man in his forties with primary liver carcinoma and hepatitis B virus infection.

This clonotype counts as medium-sized. The chain carries TRBV6-5 and TRBJ2-1; a weak D match, TRBD2 (6 bases). V lost 2 bases to trimming and J lost 7 bases, with 12 bases between them. Germline CDR1 and CDR2: MNHEY and SVGAGI. The CDR3 totals 14 residues. In nucleotides, the CDR3 is TGTGCCAGCAGTTACCAGACTAGTTTTAATGAGCAGTTCTTC. This sequence encodes CASSYQTSFNEQFF.

As concerns this clonotype: One end of the junction varies from germline; a read error may be responsible. J is TRBJ2-1 and V is TRBV28, with D maybe TRBD2 (5 bases). The CDR3 extends over 15 amino acids. Germline loops: CDR1 MDHEN, CDR2 SYDVKM. The CDR3 reads CVSRSSVSSYNEQFF. The CDR3 DNA follows: TGTGTCAGCAGAAGTAGCGTGAGCTCCTACAATGAGCAGTTCTTC.

The chain links TRBV14 to TRBJ2-1, with D uncertain. Deletions cut 6 bases from V and 8 bases from J, with 23 bases between. The CDR3 runs to 16 residues. CDR1 and CDR2 from the germline V gene are SGHDN and FVKESK. The CDR3: CASSAVVGWVNDEQFF. DNA for the CDR3: TGTGCCAGCAGTGCCGTAGTAGGATGGGTAAACGATGAGCAGTTCTTC.

This clonotype was picked up a small number of times. At one of its ends the junction is not consistent with the germline gene, which may arise from a read error. This chain joins TRBV7-7 and TRBJ2-5; 9 bases line up with TRBD1. The CDR3 is made up of 15 amino acids. Germline assignment: CDR1 SSHAT and CDR2 FNYEAQ (reference sequence). CDR3 nucleotide sequence: TGTGCTAGCAGCCCTACCGGGACAGGGTTGGAGACCCAGTACTTC. Translating it yields CASSPTGTGLETQYF. Complete variable domain (other parts from reference TRBV7-7 and TRBJ2-5): GAGVSQSPRYKVTKRGQDVTLRCDPISSHATLYWYQQALGQGPEFLTYFNYEAQPDKSGLPSDRFSAERPEGSISTLTIQRTEQRDSAMYRCASSPTGTGLETQYFGPGTRLLVL.

The chain links TRBV6-2 or TRBV6-3 to TRBJ1-3; no definite D call. From germline, CDR1 is MNHEY and CDR2 SVGEGT. The CDR3 loop spans 13 amino acids. CDR3 DNA sequence: TGTGACAGTAGTGACAACTCTGGAAACACCATATATTTT. It codes for CDSSDNSGNTIYF.

A word on this clonotype: The junction departs from the called germline gene at one end, perhaps through a read error. The chain combines TRBV11-2 with TRBJ2-7; TRBD2 matches 10 bases. CDR1 and CDR2 (germline): SGHAT, FQNNGV. This CDR3 comprises 18 residues. CDR3 nucleotide sequence: TGTGTCAGCAGCTTAGTTTTTCCTAGCGGGAGTAGTTTCCACGAGCAGTACTTC. This encodes CVSSLVFPSGSSFHEQYF.

Turning to this clonotype: Possible read error: a much larger clone is one base away. Since no conserved phenylalanine or tryptophan closes the CDR3, a read error is the likely cause. V usage is TRBV7-9 and J usage is TRBJ1-4; D might be TRBD1 (5 bases). V was trimmed by 1 base and J by 8 bases, leaving 17 bases between them. Germline V gene sequence: CDR1 SEHNR, CDR2 FQNEAQ (reference sequence). The CDR3 loop spans 16 amino acids. CDR3: CASSLDDRGWGEKLFS. The CDR3 nucleotides read TGTGCCAGCAGCTTAGACGATCGAGGGTGGGGGGAAAAACTGTTTTCT.

V gene TRBV30 combines with J gene TRBJ2-7; 10 bases align to TRBD1. After removal of 2 bases from V and 5 bases from J, the junction contained 6 bases not matched to a gene. The CDR3 extends over 14 amino acids. Germline values: CDR1 GTSNPN, CDR2 SVGIG (reference sequence). The CDR3 protein is CAWSNSGTGDEQYF. The DNA for the CDR3 is TGTGCCTGGAGTAATAGTGGGACAGGGGACGAGCAGTACTTC.

In the case of this clonotype: A junction boundary mismatches the germline segment, possibly from a read error. The chain has TRBV14 and TRBJ2-3; D ambiguous. CDR3 length: 13 residues. Germline loops: CDR1 SGHDN, CDR2 FVKESK. The CDR3 sequence is CASSRGYTDAQYF. CDR3 sequence (DNA): TGTGCCAGTAGCCGAGGATACACAGATGCACAGTATTTT.

This clonotype was recorded many times. The gene calls are TRBV28 and TRBJ2-4; D is perhaps TRBD1 or TRBD2 (8 bases each). CDR1 and CDR2 (germline): MDHEN, SYDVKM. Trimming shortened V by 1 base and J by 9 bases, and 28 bases separated the two germline ends. This CDR3 has 19 amino acids. The CDR3 nucleotides read TGTGCCAGCAGTTTATATGGAGCGGGAGCAGGGGGCGCCGGGGCCATTCAGTACTTC. It yields the protein CASSLYGAGAGGAGAIQYF. The full variable domain, its missing parts supplied by reference TRBV28 and TRBJ2-4, is DVKVTQSSRYLVKRTGEKVFLECVQDMDHENMFWYRQDPGLGLRLIYFSYDVKMKEKGDIPEGYSVSREKKERFSLILESASTNQTSMYLCASSLYGAGAGGAGAIQYFGAGTRLSVL.

As for this clonotype: No conserved phenylalanine or tryptophan is present at the end of the CDR3, so a read error is the likely explanation. The rearrangement joins TRBV5-1 to TRBJ2-3; TRBD1 aligns across 10 bases. Germline lookup yields CDR1 SGHRS and CDR2 YFSETQ. The CDR3 loop spans 15 amino acids. CDR3 sequence reads: CASSGTGEGTDTQYS. CDR3 nucleotide sequence: TGCGCCAGCAGCGGGACAGGGGAGGGCACAGATACACAGTATTCT.

The rearrangement uses TRBV4-1 and TRBJ1-3, with D maybe TRBD1 (5 bases). Germline V gene data show CDR1 as MGHRA and CDR2 as YSYEKL. The CDR3 totals 15 residues. Trimming cost V 0 bases and J 11 bases, with 17 bases left between them. The chain's CDR3 is CASSQEQDTVQPIYF. The CDR3 coding sequence is TGCGCCAGCAGCCAAGAACAGGACACAGTTCAGCCCATATATTTT.

In this sample, this clonotype turned up many times. The chain couples TRBV28 to TRBJ1-2; the D gene is possibly TRBD1 (6 bases). V was pared by 5 bases and J by 6 bases, with 16 bases between. In germline, CDR1 is MDHEN, CDR2 SYDVKM. This CDR3 region has 14 residues. The CDR3 here is CASSDGTSFNGYTF. As DNA, the CDR3 is TGTGCCAGCAGTGACGGGACAAGCTTTAATGGCTACACCTTC.

This clonotype was seen repeatedly, ten times or more. J is TRBJ1-1 and V is TRBV7-9; D is possibly TRBD1 (5 bases). This CDR3 is 12 amino acids long. Germline CDR1 is SEHNR and CDR2 is FQNEAQ (reference sequence). V lost 3 bases to trimming and J lost 8 bases, with 10 bases between them. This CDR3 reads CASSFPDIEAFF. CDR3 nucleotides: TGTGCCAGCAGCTTCCCGGACATAGAAGCTTTCTTT.

Points on this clonotype: The junction does not match germline at one end; this may be a read error. The V call is TRBV7-6, the J call TRBJ2-7, with a weak D call TRBD2 (6 bases). Germline values: CDR1 SGHVS, CDR2 FNYEAQ. This CDR3 region has 14 residues. Here the CDR3 reads CTRRPEHGSNEQYF. The CDR3 coding sequence is TGTACCAGAAGGCCCGAGCACGGGAGCAACGAGCAGTACTTC.

About this clonotype itself: Germline is not matched at one junction end, which may reflect a read error. The chain has TRBV12-3 or TRBV12-4 and TRBJ2-2, with D maybe TRBD2 (6 bases). The CDR3 extends over 16 amino acids. CDR3 protein: CASSLAPAGVTWELFF. CDR3 in DNA: TGTGCCAGCAGTTTAGCTCCAGCGGGTGTGACCTGGGAGCTGTTTTTC.

This clonotype was seen more than once but under ten times. This CDR3 is missing its conserved last phenylalanine or tryptophan, likely due to a read error. The V gene is TRBV29-1, the J gene TRBJ2-5; unclear D gene. V shed 0 bases and J shed 1 base, with 12 bases lying between them. The CDR3 has 15 amino acids. The germline V gene has CDR1 SQVTM and CDR2 ANQGSEA. Written as DNA, the CDR3 is TGCAGCGTTGAAGAACCCGGGCACTTCCAAGAGACCCAGTACTTA. Residues: CSVEEPGHFQETQYL.

This clonotype was recorded at least ten times. Since the CDR3 does not end with the conserved phenylalanine or tryptophan, this likely comes from a read error. No DNA is shown, since the ends of the CDR3 on it are uncertain; the CDR3 is the one TCRdb lists. The genes are TRBV29-1 and TRBJ1-2; the table assigns TRBD1, which was not confirmed against the DNA. The CDR3 is made up of 15 amino acids, end residues included. Per germline, CDR1 SQVTM and CDR2 ANQGSEA. This CDR3 reads CSVAPRLQGAFGYTC.

The sample holds many counts of this clonotype. A read error may explain this, as a much larger clone is one base away. The chain is built from TRBV4-3 and TRBJ1-1, with D hard to call. Germline CDR1 is LGHNA and CDR2 is YSLEER. The CDR3 contains 13 residues. Trimming took 1 base from V and 5 from J, leaving 8 bases between them. The CDR3, as DNA: TGCGCCAGCAGCCAAGCCCTGCGGACTGAAGCTTTCTTT. It codes for CASSQALRTEAFF.

This clonotype was picked up many times. The chain couples TRBV11-1 to TRBJ2-1; D unresolved. This CDR3 is built from 14 residues. Germline CDR1 and CDR2: SGHAT and FQDESV (reference sequence). V was cut by 1 base and J by 5 bases, with 9 bases left in between. The CDR3 bases are TGTGCCAGCAGCTTAGGCCCGGCGGACAATGAGCAGTTCTTC. Protein: CASSLGPADNEQFF.

Points on this clonotype: This may be a read error, as it is one base from a much larger clone. The CDR3 protein is CASRADVGETHYF. DNA of the CDR3: TGTGCCAGCAGGGCGGATGTGGGGGAGACCCACTACTTC. This chain uses TRBV2 with TRBJ2-5; possibly TRBD1 or TRBD2 for D (5 bases each). Per germline, CDR1 SNHLY and CDR2 FYNNEI. The CDR3 covers 13 residues.

Concerning this clonotype: A much larger clonotype is one base distant, so this may be a read error. As DNA, the CDR3 is TGTGCCACCAGCAGAGATTCGGGTGCAATTAATGAAAAACTGTTTTTT. Protein: CATSRDSGAINEKLFF. This chain connects TRBV15 to TRBJ1-4; the D is unclear. The V end was cut by 0 bases, the J end by 4 bases, with 12 bases between. The germline CDR1 and CDR2 sequences are LNHNV and YYDKDF (reference sequence). There are 16 residues in the CDR3.

A remark on this clonotype: At one of its ends the junction is not consistent with the germline gene, which may arise from a read error. J is TRBJ2-1 and V is TRBV11-3; unclear D gene. The CDR3 contains 14 residues. From germline, CDR1 is SGHNT and CDR2 YENEEA. DNA for the CDR3: TGTGCCAGCAGCTTAAGCGTCCCGAACAATGAGCATTTCTTC. It translates to CASSLSVPNNEHFF.

This clonotype has ten or more counts. The chain joins TRBV7-2 to TRBJ2-7; TRBD2 aligns across 7 bases. J lost 1 base, V lost 3 bases, and 6 bases had no gene match. The CDR3 extends over 15 amino acids. Germline CDR1 and CDR2: SGHTA and FQGNSA. CDR3 DNA: TGTGCCAGCAGCTTTTGGGGTAGCGGGTCCTACGAGCAGTACTTC. It codes for CASSFWGSGSYEQYF.

This clonotype was detected many times. The chain combines TRBV28 with TRBJ2-3; 7 nucleotides align to TRBD2. Trimming at V came to 4 bases and at J to 0 bases, leaving 7 bases not matched to a gene. Germline CDR1 reads MDHEN; CDR2 reads SYDVKM. The CDR3 consists of 16 residues. The CDR3 spells CASSSSSGTSTDTQYF. The CDR3 nucleotides are TGTGCCAGCAGTTCCTCTAGCGGAACTAGCACAGATACGCAGTATTTT.

This clonotype occurred many times. This sequence joins TRBV20-1 and TRBJ1-5; D gene uncertain. CDR1 DFQATT and CDR2 SNEGSKA come from the germline V gene (reference sequence). V lost 5 bases and J lost 0, with 8 bases in between. CDR3 length: 13 amino acids. This CDR3 reads CSARKYSNQPQHF. In DNA, the CDR3 is TGCAGTGCTCGGAAATATAGCAATCAGCCCCAGCATTTT.

Regarding this clonotype: A junction boundary mismatches the germline segment, possibly from a read error. CDR3 sequence reads: CASRESSGSSTGTQYF. As DNA, the CDR3 is TGCGCCAGCAGGGAATCTAGCGGGAGTTCCACAGGTACGCAGTATTTT. This rearrangement joins TRBV5-1 to TRBJ2-3, with 10 bases lining up with TRBD2. Germline V gene data show CDR1 as SGHRS and CDR2 as YFSETQ. This CDR3 has 16 residues.

V gene TRBV29-1 combines with J gene TRBJ2-7; 9 nucleotides match TRBD1. The V segment lost 6 bases and the J segment 9 bases; nucleotides outside the gene matches: 9. Per the germline V gene, CDR1 is SQVTM and CDR2 is ANQGSEA. This CDR3 is 12 amino acids long. The CDR3: CSVSGQGQVQYF. The DNA of the CDR3 is TGCAGCGTCTCGGGACAGGGACAAGTGCAGTACTTC.

As to this clonotype: Germline and junction disagree at one end, which may indicate a read error. The chain uses TRBV11-3 and TRBJ2-1; possible D gene TRBD1, 5 bases. The CDR3 length is 14 residues. Germline V gene data show CDR1 as SGHNT and CDR2 as YENEEA. The CDR3 region has the DNA TGTGCCAGCAGCTTAGGCGCCTCGGACAATGAGCTGTTCTTC. It specifies CASSLGASDNELFF.

In the case of this clonotype: The junction departs from the called germline gene at one end, perhaps through a read error. The chain recombines TRBV7-8 with TRBJ2-6; a weak D match, TRBD1 (5 bases). Germline V gene lookup returns CDR1 SGHVS and CDR2 FQNEAQ. CDR3 length: 17 amino acids. CDR3 loop: CANSSTETRSGANVLTF. The CDR3 DNA follows: TGTGCCAACAGCTCTACGGAAACGCGCTCTGGGGCCAACGTCCTGACGTTC.

A remark on this clonotype: Its ends do not fully match the called genes, so a read error is possible. The rearrangement joins TRBV11-2 to TRBJ2-1; D possibly matches TRBD1 or TRBD2 (5 bases each). CDR1 is SGHAT, CDR2 FQNNGV, per germline. This CDR3 is built from 17 residues. The CDR3 is CASSLDRGWRFYNGQPF. In DNA, the CDR3 is TGTGCCAGCAGCTTAGATAGGGGCTGGAGGTTCTACAATGGGCAGCCCTTC.

Regarding this clonotype: A read error may account for a junction end that differs from germline. The gene calls are TRBV6-2 or TRBV6-3 and TRBJ2-1; 7 positions match TRBD1. CDR1 is MNHEY and CDR2 is SVGEGT in the germline V gene. The CDR3 contains 13 residues. CDR3 nucleotides: TGTGCCAGCATCCGGGACAGCGGCAATGAGGAGTTCTTC. This codes for CASIRDSGNEEFF.